A selection of T cell receptor beta chains follows, all from one sample in a study of blood T cell repertoires in COVID-19. Assay: immunoSEQ multiplex PCR; the TCRdb copy retains only in-frame clones and omits some. In the table there are fewer than 300,000 clones, approximately 82% of which are singletons. Sequencing input: peripheral blood. The receptors come from a woman between 18 and 30 years old with acute or convalescent COVID-19. CDR3s include the opening cysteine and the closing phenylalanine or tryptophan. The D gene is left open where the match is weak. The listing skips clone size in some rows; elsewhere it reads once, few, many or a size class.

J gene: TRBJ1-4; V gene: TRBV4-3; clone size: NA; D gene: TRBD1; CDR3 protein: CASSQAEGAGEKLFF; CDR3 DNA: TGCGCCAGCAGCCAAGCCGAGGGGGCGGGTGAAAAACTGTTTTTT
J gene: TRBJ2-2; V gene: TRBV9; clone size: NA; D gene: NA; CDR3 protein: CASSVRRENTGELFF; CDR3 DNA: TGTGCCAGCAGCGTACGACGGGAGAACACCGGGGAGCTGTTTTTT
J gene: TRBJ2-3; V gene: TRBV4-3; clone size: NA; D gene: TRBD2; CDR3 protein: CASSQGAGVGTDTQYF; CDR3 DNA: TGCGCCAGCAGCCAAGGTGCGGGAGTTGGGACAGATACGCAGTATTTT
J gene: TRBJ1-1; V gene: TRBV4-3; clone size: NA; D gene: NA; CDR3 protein: CASSQGARHRLNTEAFF; CDR3 DNA: TGCGCCAGCAGCCAAGGGGCGCGGCACAGGTTGAACACTGAAGCTTTCTTT
J gene: TRBJ2-3; V gene: TRBV5-1; clone size: NA; D gene: TRBD2; CDR3 protein: CASIITSGSTDTQYF; CDR3 DNA: TGCGCCAGCATTATTACTAGCGGGAGCACAGATACGCAGTATTTT
J gene: TRBJ1-1; V gene: TRBV2; clone size: few; D gene: NA; CDR3 protein: CASTEASSPGFEIAFF; CDR3 DNA: TGTGCCAGCACCGAGGCTAGTAGTCCAGGGTTCGAAATAGCTTTCTTT
J gene: TRBJ2-7; V gene: TRBV30; clone size: NA; D gene: NA; CDR3 protein: CAWSSLDRDYEQYF; CDR3 DNA: TGTGCCTGGAGTAGTCTAGACAGAGACTACGAGCAGTACTTC
J gene: TRBJ2-5; V gene: TRBV7-2; clone size: NA; D gene: TRBD2; CDR3 protein: CASSPQREGGGKETQYF; CDR3 DNA: TGTGCCAGCAGCCCCCAGCGGGAGGGAGGGGGCAAAGAGACCCAGTACTTC
J gene: TRBJ2-5; V gene: TRBV29-1; clone size: NA; D gene: NA; CDR3 protein: CSAMVAGVQETQYF; CDR3 DNA: TGCAGCGCCATGGTCGCCGGGGTACAAGAGACCCAGTACTTC
J gene: TRBJ2-7; V gene: TRBV6-5; clone size: NA; D gene: NA; CDR3 protein: CASSFGRTYEQYF; CDR3 DNA: TGTGCCAGCAGTTTTGGGAGGACCTACGAGCAGTACTTC
J gene: TRBJ2-3; V gene: TRBV5-1; clone size: NA; D gene: TRBD2; CDR3 protein: CASSGGTSGTDTQYF; CDR3 DNA: TGCGCCAGCAGCGGAGGGACTAGCGGGACAGATACGCAGTATTTT
J gene: TRBJ1-4; V gene: TRBV6-6; clone size: NA; D gene: TRBD1; CDR3 protein: CASSYVGQATEKLFF; CDR3 DNA: TGTGCCAGCAGTTACGTTGGACAGGCCACTGAAAAACTGTTTTTT
J gene: TRBJ2-2; V gene: TRBV5-1; clone size: NA; D gene: TRBD2; CDR3 protein: CASSWTSGRAGELFF; CDR3 DNA: TGCGCCAGCAGCTGGACTAGCGGGAGGGCCGGGGAGCTGTTTTTT
J gene: TRBJ1-4; V gene: TRBV5-1; clone size: NA; D gene: NA; CDR3 protein: CASSSAGEKLFF; CDR3 DNA: TGCGCCAGCAGCTCGGCGGGTGAAAAACTGTTTTTT
J gene: TRBJ2-7; V gene: TRBV4-1; clone size: NA; D gene: NA; CDR3 protein: CASSQVFDVAVSYEQYF; CDR3 DNA: TGCGCCAGCAGCCAAGTTTTCGATGTAGCGGTAAGCTACGAGCAGTACTTC
J gene: TRBJ2-5; V gene: TRBV24-1; clone size: NA; D gene: NA; CDR3 protein: CATSAGDAIETQYF; CDR3 DNA: TGTGCCACCAGTGCTGGAGACGCGATAGAGACCCAGTACTTC
J gene: TRBJ1-6; V gene: TRBV28; clone size: NA; D gene: NA; CDR3 protein: CASSFRSPGYNSPLHF; CDR3 DNA: TGTGCCAGCAGTTTTCGTAGTCCGGGCTATAATTCACCCCTCCACTTT
J gene: TRBJ2-1; V gene: TRBV21-1; clone size: NA; D gene: NA; CDR3 protein: CASSPTSGQGLNEQFF; CDR3 DNA: TGTGCCAGCAGCCCTACCTCGGGACAGGGGCTAAATGAGCAGTTCTTC
J gene: TRBJ2-7; V gene: TRBV6-5; clone size: NA; D gene: TRBD2; CDR3 protein: CASSYASGYEQYF; CDR3 DNA: TGTGCCAGCAGTTACGCTAGCGGATACGAGCAGTACTTC
J gene: TRBJ1-6; V gene: TRBV30; clone size: NA; D gene: NA; CDR3 protein: CAWSATRTGNSPLHF; CDR3 DNA: TGTGCCTGGAGTGCAACCAGGACGGGAAATTCACCCCTCCACTTT
J gene: TRBJ1-2; V gene: TRBV5-5; clone size: once; D gene: TRBD1; CDR3 protein: CASSARTGHYGYTF; CDR3 DNA: TGTGCCAGCAGCGCCCGGACAGGACACTATGGCTACACCTTC
J gene: TRBJ1-6; V gene: TRBV19; clone size: NA; D gene: NA; CDR3 protein: CASSFGTGNSPLHF; CDR3 DNA: TGTGCCAGTAGTTTCGGAACAGGGAATTCACCCCTCCACTTT
J gene: TRBJ1-2; V gene: TRBV4-3; clone size: once; D gene: NA; CDR3 protein: CASSQDGGQSFGYTF; CDR3 DNA: TGCGCCAGCAGCCAAGACGGGGGGCAATCGTTTGGCTACACCTTC
J gene: TRBJ2-2; V gene: TRBV19; clone size: NA; D gene: NA; CDR3 protein: CASSMVGGEAGELFF; CDR3 DNA: TGTGCCAGTAGTATGGTCGGAGGTGAGGCCGGGGAGCTGTTTTTT
J gene: TRBJ2-7; V gene: TRBV27; clone size: NA; D gene: NA; CDR3 protein: CASSPGTPPWSYEQYF; CDR3 DNA: TGTGCCAGCAGTCCTGGGACACCTCCGTGGTCCTACGAGCAGTACTTC
J gene: TRBJ2-5; V gene: TRBV18; clone size: NA; D gene: TRBD2; CDR3 protein: CASSLLAGSQETQYF; CDR3 DNA: TGTGCCAGCTCACTTCTAGCGGGATCCCAAGAGACCCAGTACTTC
J gene: TRBJ1-3; V gene: TRBV19; clone size: few; D gene: TRBD1; CDR3 protein: CASSSTRGSGNTIYF; CDR3 DNA: TGTGCCAGTAGCTCAACCAGGGGGTCTGGAAACACCATATATTTT
J gene: TRBJ2-2; V gene: TRBV4-3; clone size: NA; D gene: NA; CDR3 protein: CASSRGIFQNTGELFF; CDR3 DNA: TGCGCCAGCAGCCGCGGAATCTTTCAGAACACCGGGGAGCTGTTTTTT
J gene: TRBJ2-7; V gene: TRBV13; clone size: NA; D gene: NA; CDR3 protein: CASSLGHPRSSVYEQYF; CDR3 DNA: TGTGCCAGCAGCCTAGGGCACCCTAGGAGTAGCGTGTACGAGCAGTACTTC
J gene: TRBJ2-7; V gene: TRBV7-3; clone size: NA; D gene: NA; CDR3 protein: CASSLGPYTGYEQYF; CDR3 DNA: TGTGCCAGCAGCTTAGGCCCCTATACGGGCTACGAGCAGTACTTC
J gene: TRBJ1-3; V gene: TRBV19; clone size: NA; D gene: TRBD1; CDR3 protein: CASSGGSGNTIYF; CDR3 DNA: TGTGCCAGTTCAGGGGGCTCTGGAAACACCATATATTTT
J gene: TRBJ2-5; V gene: TRBV3-1/TRBV3-2; clone size: NA; D gene: TRBD2; CDR3 protein: CAAGRLAGGETQYF; CDR3 DNA: TGTGCCGCCGGGAGACTAGCGGGGGGAGAGACCCAGTACTTC
J gene: TRBJ1-6; V gene: TRBV30; clone size: NA; D gene: NA; CDR3 protein: CAWSPQFSSYNSPLHF; CDR3 DNA: TGTGCCTGGAGTCCCCAGTTCAGCTCCTATAATTCACCCCTCCACTTT
J gene: TRBJ1-5; V gene: TRBV28; clone size: few; D gene: NA; CDR3 protein: CASSLLQGSNQPQHF; CDR3 DNA: TGTGCCAGCAGTTTACTCCAGGGTTCCAATCAGCCCCAGCATTTT
J gene: TRBJ2-7; V gene: TRBV13; clone size: NA; D gene: NA; CDR3 protein: CASSLALQAYEQYF; CDR3 DNA: TGTGCCAGCAGCTTAGCATTACAAGCCTACGAGCAGTACTTC
J gene: TRBJ1-6; V gene: TRBV5-1; clone size: once; D gene: NA; CDR3 protein: CASSWTLGGDSPLHF; CDR3 DNA: TGCGCCAGCAGCTGGACGTTAGGGGGGGATTCACCCCTCCACTTT
J gene: TRBJ1-2; V gene: TRBV2; clone size: NA; D gene: NA; CDR3 protein: CASKRQVADGYTF; CDR3 DNA: TGTGCCAGCAAGAGACAGGTCGCAGATGGCTACACCTTC
J gene: TRBJ2-7; V gene: TRBV4-3; clone size: NA; D gene: NA; CDR3 protein: CASSQGTPGNYEQYF; CDR3 DNA: TGCGCCAGCAGCCAAGGGACCCCGGGGAACTACGAGCAGTACTTC
J gene: TRBJ1-5; V gene: TRBV2; clone size: NA; D gene: NA; CDR3 protein: CASSERAGPQGQPQHF; CDR3 DNA: TGTGCCAGCAGTGAGCGGGCAGGCCCTCAGGGGCAGCCCCAGCATTTT
J gene: TRBJ2-7; V gene: TRBV29-1; clone size: NA; D gene: TRBD2; CDR3 protein: CSVSGGRTSDAYEQYF; CDR3 DNA: TGCAGCGTTTCCGGGGGGCGGACTAGCGATGCCTACGAGCAGTACTTC
J gene: TRBJ2-7; V gene: TRBV10-3; clone size: NA; D gene: TRBD2; CDR3 protein: CAISESMFPAGVLNEQYF; CDR3 DNA: TGTGCCATCAGTGAGTCGATGTTTCCAGCGGGAGTTCTCAACGAGCAGTACTTC
J gene: TRBJ1-6; V gene: TRBV5-1; clone size: NA; D gene: NA; CDR3 protein: CASSLTTGSPLHF; CDR3 DNA: TGCGCCAGCAGCCTGACGACAGGTTCACCCCTCCACTTT
J gene: TRBJ2-1; V gene: TRBV9; clone size: once; D gene: NA; CDR3 protein: CASSVVGASYNEQFF; CDR3 DNA: TGTGCCAGCAGCGTAGTAGGGGCCTCCTACAATGAGCAGTTCTTC
J gene: TRBJ2-7; V gene: TRBV4-1; clone size: once; D gene: TRBD2; CDR3 protein: CASSQDPLLAGGGPYEQYF; CDR3 DNA: TGCGCCAGCAGCCAAGATCCCTTACTAGCGGGAGGGGGGCCCTACGAGCAGTACTTC
J gene: TRBJ2-2; V gene: TRBV5-4; clone size: NA; D gene: TRBD2; CDR3 protein: CASSGLDGRTDGELFF; CDR3 DNA: TGTGCCAGCAGCGGTTTGGACGGGAGGACTGACGGGGAGCTGTTTTTT
J gene: TRBJ2-1; V gene: TRBV30; clone size: NA; D gene: TRBD2; CDR3 protein: CAWTPGLAGEFDEQFF; CDR3 DNA: TGTGCCTGGACCCCCGGATTAGCGGGAGAATTCGATGAGCAGTTCTTC
J gene: TRBJ2-1; V gene: TRBV19; clone size: NA; D gene: NA; CDR3 protein: CASSIRDRGSGRGYNEQFF; CDR3 DNA: TGTGCCAGTAGTATACGGGACAGGGGTAGCGGGAGAGGGTACAATGAGCAGTTCTTC
J gene: TRBJ1-2; V gene: TRBV5-6; clone size: NA; D gene: NA; CDR3 protein: CASSLPLATYGYTF; CDR3 DNA: TGTGCCAGCAGCTTGCCACTCGCAACCTATGGCTACACCTTC
J gene: TRBJ2-3; V gene: TRBV6-5; clone size: NA; D gene: TRBD2; CDR3 protein: CASSTSGSTDTQYF; CDR3 DNA: TGTGCCAGCAGTACTAGCGGATCCACAGATACGCAGTATTTT
J gene: TRBJ2-7; V gene: TRBV20-1; clone size: NA; D gene: NA; CDR3 protein: CSANLGSLEYF; CDR3 DNA: TGCAGTGCTAATCTCGGTTCCCTGGAGTACTTC
J gene: TRBJ1-3; V gene: TRBV28; clone size: NA; D gene: NA; CDR3 protein: CASSLVRGTIYF; CDR3 DNA: TGTGCCAGCAGTTTAGTCCGCGGCACCATATATTTT
J gene: TRBJ2-4; V gene: TRBV27; clone size: NA; D gene: NA; CDR3 protein: CANRQPCPLAKNIQYF; CDR3 DNA: TGTGCCAACAGACAGCCCTGTCCCCTAGCCAAAAACATTCAGTACTTC
J gene: TRBJ2-7; V gene: TRBV27; clone size: NA; D gene: TRBD2; CDR3 protein: CASSKRDLSSYEQYF; CDR3 DNA: TGTGCCAGCAGCAAGCGGGACCTTAGCTCCTACGAGCAGTACTTC
J gene: TRBJ2-7; V gene: TRBV14; clone size: NA; D gene: NA; CDR3 protein: CASSQAGVRLYEQYF; CDR3 DNA: TGTGCCAGCAGCCAAGCAGGGGTGAGGTTATACGAGCAGTACTTC
J gene: TRBJ2-1; V gene: TRBV7-9; clone size: few; D gene: TRBD2; CDR3 protein: CASSPMTSGSISEQFF; CDR3 DNA: TGTGCCAGCAGCCCGATGACTAGCGGGAGCATTAGTGAGCAGTTCTTC